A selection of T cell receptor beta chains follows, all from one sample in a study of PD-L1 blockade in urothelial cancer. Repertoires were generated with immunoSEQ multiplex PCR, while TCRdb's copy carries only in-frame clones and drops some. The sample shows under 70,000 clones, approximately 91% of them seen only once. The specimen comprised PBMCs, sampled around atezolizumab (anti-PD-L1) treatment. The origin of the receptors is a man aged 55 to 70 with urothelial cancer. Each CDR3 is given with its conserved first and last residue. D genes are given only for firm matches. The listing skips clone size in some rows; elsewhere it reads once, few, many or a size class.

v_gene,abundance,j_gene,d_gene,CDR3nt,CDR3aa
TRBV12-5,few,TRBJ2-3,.,TGTGCTAGTGGTTTGCCGACTAGTGCTGGAGATACGCAGTATTTT,CASGLPTSAGDTQYF
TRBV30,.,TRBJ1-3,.,TGTGCCTGGAGCCCGAGCTCTGGAAACACCATATATTTT,CAWSPSSGNTIYF
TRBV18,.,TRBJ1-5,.,TGTGCCAGCTCACCTACAGTTGGTCTCAATCAGCCCCAGCATTTT,CASSPTVGLNQPQHF
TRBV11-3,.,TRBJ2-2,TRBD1,TGTGCCAGCCGGGACAGACAGAACACCGGGGAGCTGTTTTTT,CASRDRQNTGELFF
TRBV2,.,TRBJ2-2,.,TGTGCCAGCAGTGAAGCGGGAGCGGGCTACACCGGGGAGCTGTTTTTT,CASSEAGAGYTGELFF
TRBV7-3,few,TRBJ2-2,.,TGTGCCAGCAGGCAGGGGGGTACCGGGGAGCTGTTTTTT,CASRQGGTGELFF
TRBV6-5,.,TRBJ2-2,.,TGTGCCAGCAGTTACCGACTTGGAGGGAACGCCGGGGAGCTGTTTTTT,CASSYRLGGNAGELFF
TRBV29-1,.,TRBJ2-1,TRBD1,TGCAGCGCTGATCGGGACAGGGGGAATGAGCAGTTCTTC,CSADRDRGNEQFF
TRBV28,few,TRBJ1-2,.,TGTGCCAGCAGTTTTGGGTGGGCGAGTAGCTATGGCTACACCTTC,CASSFGWASSYGYTF
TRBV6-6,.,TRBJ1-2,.,TGTGCCAGCAGTTACCTAGACAGGGGCTACACCTTC,CASSYLDRGYTF
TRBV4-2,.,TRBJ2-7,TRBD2,TGTGCCAGCAGCCAAGCTTTGGGTAGCGGGGAGGGCAAGAAGCAGTACTTC,CASSQALGSGEGKKQYF
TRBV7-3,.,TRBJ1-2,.,TGTGCCAGCAGCCCCTTCGCCAGGGAGGATGGCTACACCTTC,CASSPFAREDGYTF
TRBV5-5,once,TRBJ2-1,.,TGTGCCAGCAGCCGACTAGTCCCCAATGAGCAGTTCTTC,CASSRLVPNEQFF
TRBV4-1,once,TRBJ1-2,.,TGCGCCAGCAGCCAAGGTGCAGGAGGCTTCTATGGCTACACCTTC,CASSQGAGGFYGYTF
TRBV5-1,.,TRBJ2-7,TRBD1,TGCGCCAGCAGCTTTACAGGGGGCTCCTACGAGCAGTACTTC,CASSFTGGSYEQYF
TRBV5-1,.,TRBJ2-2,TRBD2,TGCGCCAGCAGCTTGTCAGGAGCGGGAGGGCCCGGAGACGGGGAGCTGTTTTTT,CASSLSGAGGPGDGELFF
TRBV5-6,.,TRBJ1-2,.,TGTGCCAGCAGTGGGACAACCTTGACTGGCTACACCTTC,CASSGTTLTGYTF
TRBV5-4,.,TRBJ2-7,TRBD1,TGTGCCAGCAGCTTGAGGGACAGCTCCTACGAGCAGTACTTC,CASSLRDSSYEQYF
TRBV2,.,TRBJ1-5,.,TGTGCCAGCAGTCTAGGAGGGGTTGGCAATCAGCCCCAGCATTTT,CASSLGGVGNQPQHF
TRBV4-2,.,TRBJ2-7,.,TGTGCCAGCAGCCAAGAGGGAGCGAGAAGCTCCTACGAGCAGTACTTC,CASSQEGARSSYEQYF
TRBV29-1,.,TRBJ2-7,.,TGCAGCGCCTTGAATTGGAGAGGGAGCGAGCAGTACTTC,CSALNWRGSEQYF
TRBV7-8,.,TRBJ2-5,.,TGTGCCAGCAGCTTGACGGGACTCCTAATGTACCAAGAGACCCAGTACTTC,CASSLTGLLMYQETQYF
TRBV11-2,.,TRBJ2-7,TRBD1,TGTGCCAGCAGCTTTGAAGGGGGCGAGTCCTACGAGCAGTACTTC,CASSFEGGESYEQYF
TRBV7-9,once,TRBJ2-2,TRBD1,TGTGCCAGCAGCCGGGACAGCCCCGAGACCGGGGAGCTGTTTTTT,CASSRDSPETGELFF
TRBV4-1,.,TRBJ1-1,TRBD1,TGCGCCAGCAGCCAAGAGGGTCGTCGGACAGGGGACACTGAAGCTTTCTTT,CASSQEGRRTGDTEAFF
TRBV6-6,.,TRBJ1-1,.,TGTGCCAGCAGTTACTCGTGGAGACCCACTGAAGCTTTCTTT,CASSYSWRPTEAFF
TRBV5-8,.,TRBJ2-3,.,.,CASSLGMGTGSTDTQYF
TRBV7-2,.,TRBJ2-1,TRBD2,TGTGCCAGCAGCCCCGGGCGAGAATGGCTAGCGGGAGAGGGAAATGAGCAGTTCTTC,CASSPGREWLAGEGNEQFF
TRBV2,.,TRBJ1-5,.,TGTGCCAGCAATCAGGACTATCAGCCCCAGCATTTT,CASNQDYQPQHF
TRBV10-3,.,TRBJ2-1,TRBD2,TGTGCCATCAGTGAGTCGAAAGCGGGAGATGAGCAGTTCTTC,CAISESKAGDEQFF
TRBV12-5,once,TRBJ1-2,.,TGTGCTAGTGGTCTCGAGGACAGTGGCTACACCTTC,CASGLEDSGYTF
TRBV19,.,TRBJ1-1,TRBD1,TGTGCCAGTAGTATAACGACAGGGGGCGGTGAAGCTTTCTTT,CASSITTGGGEAFF
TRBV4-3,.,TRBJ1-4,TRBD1,TGCGCCAGCAGCCAAACTTGGAGGGGGCGGTCAGGAACTAATGAAAAACTGTTTTTT,CASSQTWRGRSGTNEKLFF
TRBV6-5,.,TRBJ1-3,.,TGTGCCAGCAGTTACGGTGGAGGCGCCTCTGGAAACACCATATATTTT,CASSYGGGASGNTIYF
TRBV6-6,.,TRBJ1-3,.,TGTGCCAGCAGTCCCCGGGAGCGAAACACCATATATTTT,CASSPRERNTIYF
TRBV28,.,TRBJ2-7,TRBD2,TGTGCCACTCGGACTAGCGGGACCCACGAGCAGTACTTC,CATRTSGTHEQYF
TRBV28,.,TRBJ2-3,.,TGTGCCAGCGGGGGGTCCACTAGCACAGATACGCAGTATTTT,CASGGSTSTDTQYF
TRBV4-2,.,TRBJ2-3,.,TGTGCCAGCAGTCGAGGCGGGGTAGCGGAGTCTGCAGATACGCAGTATTTT,CASSRGGVAESADTQYF
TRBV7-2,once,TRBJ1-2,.,TGTGCCAGCACCATAGGGGGATCGGGAGGCTACACCTTC,CASTIGGSGGYTF
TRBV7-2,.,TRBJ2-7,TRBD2,TGTGCCAGCAGCCCCGGGGTAGCGGGAGGCGAGCAGTACTTC,CASSPGVAGGEQYF
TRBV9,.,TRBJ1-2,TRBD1,TGTGCCAGCAGCCCGAGACAGGGGTTATATGGCTACACCTTC,CASSPRQGLYGYTF
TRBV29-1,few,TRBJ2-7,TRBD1,TGCAGCGTTGAAGATTTCTCGGGACAGGGCTCCTACGAGCAGTACTTC,CSVEDFSGQGSYEQYF
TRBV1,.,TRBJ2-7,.,TGCACCAGCAGCCAAAATCCCTACCGGGACAGGGCCCACGAGCAGTACTTC,CTSSQNPYRDRAHEQYF
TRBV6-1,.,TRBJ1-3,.,.,CASSETDFRGRGNTIYF
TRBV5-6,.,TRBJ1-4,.,TGTGCCAGCAGCCGGACGGACCAGGGGCATGAAAAACTGTTTTTT,CASSRTDQGHEKLFF
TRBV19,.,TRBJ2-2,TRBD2,TGTGCCAGTAGACCGACTAGCGGGAGGGGGAACACCGGGGAGCTGTTTTTT,CASRPTSGRGNTGELFF
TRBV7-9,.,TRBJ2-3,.,TGTGCCAGCAGCTTAGCGGGGACACCGTTCAACACAGATACGCAGTATTTT,CASSLAGTPFNTDTQYF
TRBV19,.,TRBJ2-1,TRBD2,TGTGCCAGTAGTAGGCCGGGACTAGCTGTCTACAATGAGCAGTTCTTC,CASSRPGLAVYNEQFF
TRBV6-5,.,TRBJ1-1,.,TGTGCCAGCAGTTACGCGTCGACAGCGAACACTGAAGCTTTCTTT,CASSYASTANTEAFF
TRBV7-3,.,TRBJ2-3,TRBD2,TGTGCCAGCAGCCCGGGACTAGCGGGAGTGGGCACAGATACGCAGTATTTT,CASSPGLAGVGTDTQYF
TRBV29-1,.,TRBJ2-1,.,TGCAGCGTTGTATGGCGGTCCTCCTACAATGAGCAGTTCTTC,CSVVWRSSYNEQFF